This T cell receptor beta chain was found in a study of identical twins. MiXCR, run by TCRdb on the 5' RACE reads, gives a single entry per CDR3 protein. The sample has about 530,000 distinct CDR3 sequences; around 22% are singletons. A few counts support this clonotype. Germline V gene data show CDR1 as MGHDK and CDR2 as SYGVNS. The CDR3 length is 12 residues. The trim removed 6 bases at V and 6 bases at J, leaving 5 bases unmatched. These data were also reused for a study on yellow fever vaccine responses in identical twins.

The V and J genes are TRBV25-1 and TRBJ2-7, with 7 bases identical to TRBD1. The sequencing input was CD4+ T cells sorted from blood. The TCR was taken from a woman aged 18-30 years in good health. Here the CDR3 DNA reads TGTGCCAGCAGGCCGACAGGGCTCGAGCAGTACTTC. Encoded protein: CASRPTGLEQYF.